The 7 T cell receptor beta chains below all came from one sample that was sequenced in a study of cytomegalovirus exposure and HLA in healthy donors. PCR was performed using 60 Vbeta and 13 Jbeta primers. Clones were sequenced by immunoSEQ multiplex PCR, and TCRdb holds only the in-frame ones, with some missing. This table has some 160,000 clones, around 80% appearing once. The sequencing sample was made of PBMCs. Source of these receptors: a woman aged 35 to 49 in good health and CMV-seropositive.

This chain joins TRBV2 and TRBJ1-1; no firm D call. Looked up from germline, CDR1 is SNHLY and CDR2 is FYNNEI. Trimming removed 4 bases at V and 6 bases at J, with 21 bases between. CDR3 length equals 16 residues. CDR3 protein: CASSGMSGGPYAEAFF. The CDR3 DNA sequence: TGTGCCAGCAGTGGCATGAGCGGAGGGCCGTACGCTGAAGCTTTCTTT.

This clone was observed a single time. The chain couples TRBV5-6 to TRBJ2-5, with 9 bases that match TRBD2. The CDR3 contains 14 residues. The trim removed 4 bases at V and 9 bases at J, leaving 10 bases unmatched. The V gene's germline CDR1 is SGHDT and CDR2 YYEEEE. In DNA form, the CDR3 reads TGTGCCAGCAGCCTGGGACTAGCATGGGGGGCCCAGTACTTC. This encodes CASSLGLAWGAQYF.

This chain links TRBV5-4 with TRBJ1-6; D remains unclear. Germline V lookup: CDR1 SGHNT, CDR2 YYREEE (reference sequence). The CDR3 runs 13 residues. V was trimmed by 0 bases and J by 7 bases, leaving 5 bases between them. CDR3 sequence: CASSLGPNSPLHF. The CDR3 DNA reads TGTGCCAGCAGCTTGGGGCCGAATTCACCCCTCCACTTT.

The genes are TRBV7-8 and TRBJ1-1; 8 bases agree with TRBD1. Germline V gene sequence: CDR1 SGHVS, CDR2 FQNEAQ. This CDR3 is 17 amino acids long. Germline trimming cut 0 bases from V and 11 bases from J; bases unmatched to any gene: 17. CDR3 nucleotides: TGTGCCAGCAGCTTAGCGGGTGGACAGGGAGAACCGAATACGGCTTTCTTT. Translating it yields CASSLAGGQGEPNTAFF.

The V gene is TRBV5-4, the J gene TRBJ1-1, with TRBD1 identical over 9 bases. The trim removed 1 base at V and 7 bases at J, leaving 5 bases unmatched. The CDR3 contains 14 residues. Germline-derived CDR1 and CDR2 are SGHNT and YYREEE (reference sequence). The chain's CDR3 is CASSLRTGGSEAFF. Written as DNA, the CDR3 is TGTGCCAGCAGCTTGAGAACAGGGGGCAGTGAAGCTTTCTTT.

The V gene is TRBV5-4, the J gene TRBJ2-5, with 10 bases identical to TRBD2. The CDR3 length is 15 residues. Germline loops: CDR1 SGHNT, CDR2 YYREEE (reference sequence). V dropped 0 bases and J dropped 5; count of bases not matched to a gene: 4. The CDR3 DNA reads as TGTGCCAGCAGCTTGGGGCTAGCGGGGGTTGAGACCCAGTACTTC. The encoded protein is CASSLGLAGVETQYF. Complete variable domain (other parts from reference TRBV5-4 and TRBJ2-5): ETGVTQSPTHLIKTRGQQVTLRCSSQSGHNTVSWYQQALGQGPQFIFQYYREEENGRGNFPPRFSGLQFPNYSSELNVNALELDDSALYLCASSLGLAGVETQYFGPGTRLLVL.

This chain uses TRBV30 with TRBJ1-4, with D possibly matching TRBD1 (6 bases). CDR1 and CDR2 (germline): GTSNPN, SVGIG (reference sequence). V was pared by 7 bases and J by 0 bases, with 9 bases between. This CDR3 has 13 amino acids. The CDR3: CALTGATNEKLFF. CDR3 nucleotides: TGTGCCTTGACAGGCGCAACTAATGAAAAACTGTTTTTT.